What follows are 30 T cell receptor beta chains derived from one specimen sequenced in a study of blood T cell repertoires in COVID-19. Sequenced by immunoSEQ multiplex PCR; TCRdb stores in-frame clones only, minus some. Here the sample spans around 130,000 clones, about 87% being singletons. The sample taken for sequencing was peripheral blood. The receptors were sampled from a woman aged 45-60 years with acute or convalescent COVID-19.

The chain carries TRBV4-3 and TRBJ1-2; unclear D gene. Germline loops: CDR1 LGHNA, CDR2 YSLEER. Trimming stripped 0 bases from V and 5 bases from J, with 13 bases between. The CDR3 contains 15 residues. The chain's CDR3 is CASSQDYSPLYGYTF. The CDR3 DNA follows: TGCGCCAGCAGCCAAGATTACAGTCCCCTATATGGCTACACCTTC.

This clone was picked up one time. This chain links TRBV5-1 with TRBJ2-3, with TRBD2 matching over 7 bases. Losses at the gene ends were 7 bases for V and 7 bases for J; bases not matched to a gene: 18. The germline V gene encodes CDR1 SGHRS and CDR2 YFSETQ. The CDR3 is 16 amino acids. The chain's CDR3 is CASHDGWGGEGNTQYF. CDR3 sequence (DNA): TGCGCCAGCCACGATGGATGGGGGGGTGAGGGCAATACGCAGTATTTT.

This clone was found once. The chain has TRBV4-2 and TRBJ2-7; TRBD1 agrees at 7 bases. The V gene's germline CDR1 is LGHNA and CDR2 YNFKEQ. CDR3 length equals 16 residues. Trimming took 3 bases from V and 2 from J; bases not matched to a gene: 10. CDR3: CASSQSYRQGPYEQYF. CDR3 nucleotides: TGTGCCAGCAGCCAGTCTTACCGACAGGGACCCTACGAGCAGTACTTC.

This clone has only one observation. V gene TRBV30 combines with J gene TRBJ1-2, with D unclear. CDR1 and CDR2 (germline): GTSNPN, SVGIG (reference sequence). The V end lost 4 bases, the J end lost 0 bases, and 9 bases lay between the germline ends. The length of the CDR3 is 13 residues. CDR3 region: CAWTHPTNYGYTF. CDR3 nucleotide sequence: TGTGCCTGGACCCACCCTACTAACTATGGCTACACCTTC.

CDR3 sequence: CASSFGGSEAFF. CDR3 bases: TGTGCCAGCAGTTTCGGAGGCTCAGAAGCTTTCTTT. The chain combines TRBV28 with TRBJ1-1, with no clear D. From germline, CDR1 is MDHEN and CDR2 SYDVKM. The V gene lost 3 bases and the J gene lost 8 bases, with 10 bases spanning the gap. The CDR3 spans 12 residues.

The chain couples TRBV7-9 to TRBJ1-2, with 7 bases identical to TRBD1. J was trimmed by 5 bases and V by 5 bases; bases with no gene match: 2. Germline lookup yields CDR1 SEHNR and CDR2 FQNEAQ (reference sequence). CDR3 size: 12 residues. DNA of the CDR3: TGTGCCAGCAGCGAGACAGGGTATGGCTACACCTTC. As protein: CASSETGYGYTF.

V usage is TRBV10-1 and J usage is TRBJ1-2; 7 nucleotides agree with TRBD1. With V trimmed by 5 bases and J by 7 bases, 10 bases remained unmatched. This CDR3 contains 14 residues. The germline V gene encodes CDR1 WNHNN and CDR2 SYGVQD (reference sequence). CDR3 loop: CASSTGTDPFGYTF. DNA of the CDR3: TGCGCCAGCAGTACCGGGACAGATCCTTTTGGCTACACCTTC.

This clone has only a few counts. CDR3 bases: TGTGCCAGCAGCTTGGAGTCTAATTCGCCCCAGCATTTT. It translates to CASSLESNSPQHF. The J gene is TRBJ1-5, the V gene TRBV5-4, with D unclear. Looked up from germline, CDR1 is SGHNT and CDR2 is YYREEE (reference sequence). The CDR3 contains 13 residues. Trimming removed 0 bases at V and 9 bases at J, with 10 bases between.

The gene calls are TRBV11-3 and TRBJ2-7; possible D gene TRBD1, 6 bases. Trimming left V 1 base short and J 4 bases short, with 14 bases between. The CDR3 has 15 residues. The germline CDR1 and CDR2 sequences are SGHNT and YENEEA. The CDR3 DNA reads TGTGCCAGCAGCTTAGGCCAGGGGCGAAGGTACGAGCAGTACTTC. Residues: CASSLGQGRRYEQYF.

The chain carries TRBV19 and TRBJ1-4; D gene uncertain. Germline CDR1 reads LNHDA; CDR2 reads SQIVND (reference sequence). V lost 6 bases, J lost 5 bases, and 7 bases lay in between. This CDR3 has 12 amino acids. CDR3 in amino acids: CASRDSNEKLFF. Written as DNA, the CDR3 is TGTGCCAGTAGGGACTCAAATGAAAAACTGTTTTTT.

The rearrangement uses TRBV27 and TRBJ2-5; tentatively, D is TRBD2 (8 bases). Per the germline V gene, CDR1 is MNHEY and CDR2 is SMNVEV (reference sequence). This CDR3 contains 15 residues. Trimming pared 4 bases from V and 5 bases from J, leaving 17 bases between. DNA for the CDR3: TGTGCCAGCAGTTCCCTAGCGGGCAGGGGGGAGACCCAGTACTTC. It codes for CASSSLAGRGETQYF.

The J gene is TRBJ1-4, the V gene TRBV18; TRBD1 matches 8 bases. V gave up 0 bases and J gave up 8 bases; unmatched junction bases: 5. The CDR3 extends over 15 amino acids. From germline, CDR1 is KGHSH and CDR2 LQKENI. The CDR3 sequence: CASSPPTGGWEKLFF. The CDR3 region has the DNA TGTGCCAGCTCACCACCAACAGGGGGTTGGGAAAAACTGTTTTTT.

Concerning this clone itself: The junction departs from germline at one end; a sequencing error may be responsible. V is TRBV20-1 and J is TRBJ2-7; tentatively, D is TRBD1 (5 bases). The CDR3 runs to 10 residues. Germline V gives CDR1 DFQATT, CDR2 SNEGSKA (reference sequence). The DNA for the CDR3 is TGCAGTGCTAGATCCCAGGGTCGTCACTTC. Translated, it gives CSARSQGRHF.

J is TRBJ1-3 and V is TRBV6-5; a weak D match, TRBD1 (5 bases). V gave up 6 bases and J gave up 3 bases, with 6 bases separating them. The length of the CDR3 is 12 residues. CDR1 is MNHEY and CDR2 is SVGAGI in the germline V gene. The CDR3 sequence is CASSRDGNTIYF. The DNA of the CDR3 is TGTGCCAGCAGCAGGGATGGAAACACCATATATTTT.

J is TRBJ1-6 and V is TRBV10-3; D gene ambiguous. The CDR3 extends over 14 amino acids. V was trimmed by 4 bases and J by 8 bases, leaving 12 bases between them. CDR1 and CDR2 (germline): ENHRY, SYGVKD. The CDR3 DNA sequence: TGTGCCATCAGTGTGGAGGGCTGGGATTCACCCCTCCACTTT. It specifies CAISVEGWDSPLHF.

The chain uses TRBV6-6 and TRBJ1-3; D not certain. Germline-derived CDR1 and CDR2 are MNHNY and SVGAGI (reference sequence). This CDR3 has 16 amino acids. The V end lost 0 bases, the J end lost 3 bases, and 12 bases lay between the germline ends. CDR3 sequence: CASSYSSIEGGNTIYF. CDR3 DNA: TGTGCCAGCAGTTACTCGAGTATCGAGGGTGGAAACACCATATATTTT.

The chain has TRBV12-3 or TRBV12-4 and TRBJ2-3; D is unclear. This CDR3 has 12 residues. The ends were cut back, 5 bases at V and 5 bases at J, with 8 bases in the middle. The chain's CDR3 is CASSRAGDTQYF. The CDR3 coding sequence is TGTGCCAGCAGTCGCGCCGGAGATACGCAGTATTTT.

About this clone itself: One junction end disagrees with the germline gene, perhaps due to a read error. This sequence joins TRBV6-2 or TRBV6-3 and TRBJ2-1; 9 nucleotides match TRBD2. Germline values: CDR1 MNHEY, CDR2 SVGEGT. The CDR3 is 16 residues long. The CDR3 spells CASSYAGTSSNNEQFF. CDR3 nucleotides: TGTGCCAGCAGTTACGCCGGGACTAGCTCCAACAATGAGCAGTTCTTC.

This CDR3 is CASSPPQGLIGNTIYF. The CDR3 DNA reads as TGTGCCAGCAGCCCTCCCCAGGGGTTAATTGGAAACACCATATATTTT. V gene TRBV3-1 (or the pseudogene TRBV3-2) combines with J gene TRBJ1-3, with D tentatively TRBD1 (6 bases). Germline CDR1 and CDR2: LGHDT and YNNKEL (reference sequence). The CDR3 extends over 16 amino acids. V was clipped by 4 bases and J by 3 bases, with 16 bases between them.

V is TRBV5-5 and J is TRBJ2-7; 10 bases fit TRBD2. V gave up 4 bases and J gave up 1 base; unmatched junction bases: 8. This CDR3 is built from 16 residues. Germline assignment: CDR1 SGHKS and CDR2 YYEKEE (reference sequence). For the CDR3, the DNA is TGTGCCAGCAGCCCAACGGGGACTAGCGTATCCTACGAGCAGTACTTC. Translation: CASSPTGTSVSYEQYF.

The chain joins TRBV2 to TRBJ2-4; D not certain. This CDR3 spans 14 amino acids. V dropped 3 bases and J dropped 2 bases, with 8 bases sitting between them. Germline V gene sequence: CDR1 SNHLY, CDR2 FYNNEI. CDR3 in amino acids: CASSDRSPKNIQYF. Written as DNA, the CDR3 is TGTGCCAGCAGTGATAGATCACCCAAAAACATTCAGTACTTC.

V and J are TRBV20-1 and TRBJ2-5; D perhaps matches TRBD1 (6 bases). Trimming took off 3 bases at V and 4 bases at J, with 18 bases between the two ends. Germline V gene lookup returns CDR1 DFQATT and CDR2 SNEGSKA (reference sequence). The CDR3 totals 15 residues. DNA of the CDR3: TGCAGTGCTAGTGCAGAACAGGGATTCGGAGAGACCCAGTACTTC. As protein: CSASAEQGFGETQYF.

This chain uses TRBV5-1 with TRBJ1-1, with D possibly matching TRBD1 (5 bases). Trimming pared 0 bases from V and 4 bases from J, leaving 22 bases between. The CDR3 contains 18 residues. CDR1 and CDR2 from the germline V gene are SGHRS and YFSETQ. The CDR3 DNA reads TGCGCCAGCAGCTTGGCCCCAGCGGGGCAGGGCGTTCTCACTGAAGCTTTCTTT. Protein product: CASSLAPAGQGVLTEAFF.

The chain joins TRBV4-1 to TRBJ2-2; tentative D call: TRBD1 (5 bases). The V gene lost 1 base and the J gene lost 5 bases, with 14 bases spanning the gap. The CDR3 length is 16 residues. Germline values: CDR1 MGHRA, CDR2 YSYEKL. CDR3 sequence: CASSQVGLDSTGELFF. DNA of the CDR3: TGCGCCAGCAGCCAAGTTGGGCTAGACAGTACCGGGGAGCTGTTTTTT.

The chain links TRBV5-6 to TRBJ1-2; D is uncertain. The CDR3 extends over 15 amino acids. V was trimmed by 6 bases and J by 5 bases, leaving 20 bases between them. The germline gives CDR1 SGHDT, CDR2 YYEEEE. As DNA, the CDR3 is TGTGCCAGCACCCGGCGGCAGCCGCCCGTTTATGGCTACACCTTC. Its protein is CASTRRQPPVYGYTF.

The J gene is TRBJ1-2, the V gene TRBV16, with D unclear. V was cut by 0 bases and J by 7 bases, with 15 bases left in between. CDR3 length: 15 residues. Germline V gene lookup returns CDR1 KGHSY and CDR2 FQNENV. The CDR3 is CASSQSQTRGGGYTF. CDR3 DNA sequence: TGTGCCAGCAGCCAATCCCAAACACGGGGTGGTGGCTACACCTTC.

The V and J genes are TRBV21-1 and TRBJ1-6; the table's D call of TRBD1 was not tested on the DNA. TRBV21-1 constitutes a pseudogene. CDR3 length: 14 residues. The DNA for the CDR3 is TGTGCCAGCGGGACAGGGTATGGGATGCCACCCCTCCACTTT. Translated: CASGTGYGMPPLHF.

Written as DNA, the CDR3 is TGTGCCAGCAGCCCCGGGAGGGGGCACTCCTACGAGCAGTACTTC. It yields the protein CASSPGRGHSYEQYF. This chain joins TRBV11-2 and TRBJ2-7; tentative D call: TRBD2 (8 bases). CDR1 SGHAT and CDR2 FQNNGV come from the germline V gene. CDR3 length: 15 residues. V lost 5 bases and J lost 0, with 14 bases in between.

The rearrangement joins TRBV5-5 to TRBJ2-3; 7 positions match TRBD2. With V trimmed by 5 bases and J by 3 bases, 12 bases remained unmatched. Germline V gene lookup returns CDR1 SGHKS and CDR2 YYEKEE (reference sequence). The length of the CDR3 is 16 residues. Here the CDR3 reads CASRRRMASGTDTQYF. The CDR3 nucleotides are TGTGCCAGCAGACGCCGGATGGCTAGCGGAACAGATACGCAGTATTTT.

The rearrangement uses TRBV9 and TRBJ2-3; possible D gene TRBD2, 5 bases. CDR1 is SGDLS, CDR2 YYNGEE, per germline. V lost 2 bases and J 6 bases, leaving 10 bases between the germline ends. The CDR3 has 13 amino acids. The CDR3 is CASSVPGIDTQYF. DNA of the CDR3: TGTGCCAGCAGCGTTCCGGGGATCGATACGCAGTATTTT.